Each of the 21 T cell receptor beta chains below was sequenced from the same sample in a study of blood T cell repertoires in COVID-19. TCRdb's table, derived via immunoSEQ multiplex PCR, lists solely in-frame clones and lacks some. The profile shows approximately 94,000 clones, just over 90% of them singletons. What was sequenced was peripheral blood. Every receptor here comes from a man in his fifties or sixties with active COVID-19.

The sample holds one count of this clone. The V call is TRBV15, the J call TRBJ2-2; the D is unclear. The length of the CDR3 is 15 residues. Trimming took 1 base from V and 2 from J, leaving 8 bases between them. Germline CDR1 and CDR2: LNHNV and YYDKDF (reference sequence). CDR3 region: CATSRGAPNTGELFF. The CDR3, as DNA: TGTGCCACCAGCAGAGGGGCGCCCAACACCGGGGAGCTGTTTTTT.

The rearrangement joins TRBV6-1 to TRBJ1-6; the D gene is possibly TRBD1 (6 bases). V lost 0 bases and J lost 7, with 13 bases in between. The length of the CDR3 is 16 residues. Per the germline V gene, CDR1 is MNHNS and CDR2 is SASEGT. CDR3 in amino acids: CASSEAGQWGNSPLHF. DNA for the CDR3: TGTGCCAGCAGTGAAGCGGGACAATGGGGGAATTCACCCCTCCACTTT.

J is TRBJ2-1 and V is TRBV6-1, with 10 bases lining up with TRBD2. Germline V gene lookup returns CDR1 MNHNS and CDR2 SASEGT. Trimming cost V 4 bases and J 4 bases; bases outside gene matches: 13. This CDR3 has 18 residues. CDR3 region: CASSGKFASGSWYNEQFF. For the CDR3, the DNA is TGTGCCAGCAGTGGGAAGTTTGCTAGCGGGAGCTGGTACAATGAGCAGTTCTTC.

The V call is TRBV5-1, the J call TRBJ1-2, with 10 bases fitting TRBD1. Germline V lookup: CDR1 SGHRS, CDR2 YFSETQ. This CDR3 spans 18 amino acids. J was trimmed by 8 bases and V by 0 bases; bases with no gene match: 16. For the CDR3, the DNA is TGCGCCAGCAGCTTGGCCGAGACAGGGGGCGACCGGGCTAGGGGCTACACCTTC. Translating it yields CASSLAETGGDRARGYTF.

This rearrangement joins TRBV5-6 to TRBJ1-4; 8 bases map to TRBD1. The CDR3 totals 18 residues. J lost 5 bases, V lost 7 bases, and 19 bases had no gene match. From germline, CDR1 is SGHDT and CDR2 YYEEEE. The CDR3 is CASGRTGKSRRLNEKLFF. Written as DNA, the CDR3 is TGTGCCAGCGGACGGACAGGGAAGTCACGTCGGTTAAATGAAAAACTGTTTTTT.

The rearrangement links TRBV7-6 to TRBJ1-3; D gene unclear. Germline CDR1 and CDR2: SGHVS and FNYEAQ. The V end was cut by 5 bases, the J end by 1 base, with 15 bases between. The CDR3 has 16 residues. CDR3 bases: TGTGCCAGCAGCGATGCGGGAGAAATTTCTGGAAACACCATATATTTT. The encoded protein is CASSDAGEISGNTIYF.

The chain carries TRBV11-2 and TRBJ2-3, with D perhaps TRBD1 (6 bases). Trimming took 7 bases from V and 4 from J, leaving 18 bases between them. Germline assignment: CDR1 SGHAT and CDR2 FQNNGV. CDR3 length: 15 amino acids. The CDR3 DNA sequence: TGTGCCAGCACCCTGTCAGGGGTTTACTCAGATACGCAGTATTTT. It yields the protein CASTLSGVYSDTQYF.

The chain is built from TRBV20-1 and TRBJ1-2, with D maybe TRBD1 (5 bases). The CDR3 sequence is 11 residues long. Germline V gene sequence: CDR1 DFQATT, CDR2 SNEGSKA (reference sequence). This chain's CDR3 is CSVRVRYGYTF. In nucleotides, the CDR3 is TGCAGCGTCAGGGTACGATATGGCTACACCTTC.

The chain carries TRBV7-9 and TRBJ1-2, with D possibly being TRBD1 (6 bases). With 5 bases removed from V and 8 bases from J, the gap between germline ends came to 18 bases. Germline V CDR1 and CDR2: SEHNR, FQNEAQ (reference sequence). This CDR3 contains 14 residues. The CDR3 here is CASSPDRLGEGYTF. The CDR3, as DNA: TGTGCCAGCAGCCCCGACAGGCTGGGTGAAGGCTACACCTTC.

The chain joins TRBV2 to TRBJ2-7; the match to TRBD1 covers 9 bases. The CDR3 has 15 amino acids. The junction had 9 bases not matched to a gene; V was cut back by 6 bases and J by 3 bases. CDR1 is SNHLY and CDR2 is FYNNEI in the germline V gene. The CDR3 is CASRRGQGRLYEQYF. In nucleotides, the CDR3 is TGTGCCAGCAGGAGGGGACAGGGAAGACTCTACGAGCAGTACTTC.

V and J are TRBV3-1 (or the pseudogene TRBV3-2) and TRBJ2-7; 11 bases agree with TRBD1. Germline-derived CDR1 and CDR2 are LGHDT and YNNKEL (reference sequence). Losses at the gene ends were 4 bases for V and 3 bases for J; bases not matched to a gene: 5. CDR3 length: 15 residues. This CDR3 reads CASSRGQGGSYEQYF. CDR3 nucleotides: TGTGCCAGCAGCCGGGGACAGGGGGGAAGCTACGAGCAGTACTTC.

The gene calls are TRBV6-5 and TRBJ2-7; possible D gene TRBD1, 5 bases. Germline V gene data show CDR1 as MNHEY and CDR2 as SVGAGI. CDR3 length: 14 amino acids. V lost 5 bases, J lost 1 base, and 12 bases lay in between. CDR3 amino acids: CASSRYRNSYEQYF. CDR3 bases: TGTGCCAGCAGTCGCTACAGGAATTCCTACGAGCAGTACTTC.

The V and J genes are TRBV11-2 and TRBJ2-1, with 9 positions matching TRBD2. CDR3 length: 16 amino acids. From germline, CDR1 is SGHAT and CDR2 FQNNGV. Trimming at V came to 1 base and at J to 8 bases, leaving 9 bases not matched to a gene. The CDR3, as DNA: TGTGCCAGCAGCTTAGTAGCCAGCGGGAGGTCGGATGAGCAGTTCTTC. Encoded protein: CASSLVASGRSDEQFF.

CDR3 sequence reads: CASRPPGGRNTEAFF. In DNA form, the CDR3 reads TGTGCCAGCAGGCCCCCGGGGGGGCGGAACACTGAAGCTTTCTTT. The rearrangement links TRBV2 to TRBJ1-1, with D maybe TRBD1 (6 bases). The V gene lost 6 bases and the J gene lost 1 base, with 15 bases spanning the gap. This CDR3 is 15 amino acids long. Germline V gene lookup returns CDR1 SNHLY and CDR2 FYNNEI. Complete variable domain (other parts from reference TRBV2 and TRBJ1-1): EPEVTQTPSHQVTQMGQEVILRCVPISNHLYFYWYRQILGQKVEFLVSFYNNEISEKSEIFDDQFSVERPDGSNFTLKIRSTKLEDSAMYFCASRPPGGRNTEAFFGQGTRLTVV.

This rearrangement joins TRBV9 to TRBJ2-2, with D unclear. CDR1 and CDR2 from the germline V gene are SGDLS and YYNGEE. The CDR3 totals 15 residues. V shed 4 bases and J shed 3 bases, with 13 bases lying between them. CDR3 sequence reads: CASSSRATDTGELFF. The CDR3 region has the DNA TGTGCCAGCAGCTCCCGAGCGACCGACACCGGGGAGCTGTTTTTT.

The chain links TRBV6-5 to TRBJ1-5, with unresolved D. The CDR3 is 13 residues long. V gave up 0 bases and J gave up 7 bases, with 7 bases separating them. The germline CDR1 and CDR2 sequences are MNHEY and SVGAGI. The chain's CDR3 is CASSYSSRQPQHF. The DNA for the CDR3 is TGTGCCAGCAGTTACTCGTCGCGGCAGCCCCAGCATTTT.

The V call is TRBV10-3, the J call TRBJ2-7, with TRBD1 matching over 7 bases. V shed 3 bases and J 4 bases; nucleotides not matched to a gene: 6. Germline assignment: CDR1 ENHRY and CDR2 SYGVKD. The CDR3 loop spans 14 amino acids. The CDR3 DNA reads TGTGCCATCAGTGATCGACAGGGTCCGTACGAGCAGTACTTC. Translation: CAISDRQGPYEQYF.

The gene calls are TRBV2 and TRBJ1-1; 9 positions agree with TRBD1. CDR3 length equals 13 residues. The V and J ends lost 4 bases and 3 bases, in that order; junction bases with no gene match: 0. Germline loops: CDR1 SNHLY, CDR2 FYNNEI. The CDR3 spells CASSGTGDTEAFF. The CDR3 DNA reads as TGTGCCAGCAGTGGGACAGGGGACACTGAAGCTTTCTTT.

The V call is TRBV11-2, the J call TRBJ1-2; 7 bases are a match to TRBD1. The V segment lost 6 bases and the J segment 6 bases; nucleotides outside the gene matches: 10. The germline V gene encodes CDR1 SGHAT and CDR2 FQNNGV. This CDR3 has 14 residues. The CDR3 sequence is CASSQRGQVNGYTF. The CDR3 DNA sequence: TGTGCCAGCAGTCAGAGAGGACAGGTCAATGGCTACACCTTC. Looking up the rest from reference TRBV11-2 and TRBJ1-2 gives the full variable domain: EAGVAQSPRYKIIEKRQSVAFWCNPISGHATLYWYQQILGQGPKLLIQFQNNGVVDDSQLPKDRFSAERLKGVDSTLKIQPAKLEDSAVYLCASSQRGQVNGYTFGSGTRLTVV.

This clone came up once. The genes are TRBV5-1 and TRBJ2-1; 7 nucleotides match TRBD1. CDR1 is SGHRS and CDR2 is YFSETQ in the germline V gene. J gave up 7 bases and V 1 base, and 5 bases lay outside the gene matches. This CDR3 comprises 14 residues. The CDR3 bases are TGCGCCAGCAGCTTGATACAGGGGTGGAATGAGCAGTTCTTC. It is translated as CASSLIQGWNEQFF.

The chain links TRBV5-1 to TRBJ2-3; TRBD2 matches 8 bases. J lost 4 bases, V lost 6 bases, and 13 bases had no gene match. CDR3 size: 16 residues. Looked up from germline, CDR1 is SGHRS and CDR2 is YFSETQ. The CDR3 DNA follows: TGCGCCAGCACCCCCTATCGGGGGGGGAGGGCAGATACGCAGTATTTT. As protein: CASTPYRGGRADTQYF.